This record covers a single TCR beta chain. No antigen is known for it. V lost 8 bases, J lost 2 bases, and 9 bases stayed unmatched. The germline CDR1 and CDR2 sequences are ENHRY and SYGVKD. The CDR3 sequence is 15 residues long. Each CDR3 protein is one row after TCRdb ran MiXCR on the 5' RACE reads. This table has about 580,000 distinct CDR3 sequences, about a sixth appearing once. This entry belongs to a study of T cells after yellow fever vaccination. Points from the study as a whole: Booster sampling recovered most clones from primary vaccination (approximately 97% CD4, roughly 90% CD8). Highly abundant clonotypes carried over from the bulk population could end up in FACS-sorted repertoires as contaminants. Only a minor proportion of clonotypes was detected across both CD4 and CD8 compartments.

The receptor was derived from a young man who received the YFV17D yellow fever vaccine. This rearrangement joins TRBV10-3 to TRBJ2-1; 7 bases agree with TRBD1. The material sequenced was PBMCs, taken around 5 days after the first yellow fever vaccination. The CDR3 nucleotides read TGTGCCATCCAGCGGCGTCAGGGGGCCTACAATGAGCAGTTCTTC. This codes for CAIQRRQGAYNEQFF.